This T cell receptor beta chain was retrieved from a study of cytotoxic CD8 clonotypes in ibrutinib-treated CLL. Looking at the study overall: Among responders, about 24 were partial and 2 complete; after median 68 months, approximately 15 stayed remitted and 12 progressed. A median approximately 12 months of treatment, range 6 to 36, preceded the collection of response samples. There were, on average, approximately 250,000 productive templates and tens of thousands of productive rearrangements per sample. Study-level points and caveats: Samples were collected at differing times from sustained-remission and progressing patients.

About this clone: As yet, its antigen is unknown.

Clones were sequenced by immunoSEQ multiplex PCR, and TCRdb holds only the in-frame ones, with some missing. The table has over 250,000 clones, more than 70% seen once; the top ten hold about 5.3%. The TCR originated in a human donor with chronic lymphocytic leukemia. Here the sequenced sample was PBMCs, taken at disease progression, from a patient treated with ibrutinib.

CDR3 DNA sequence: TGCGCCAGCAGCCGAGGGGCGGCAGGGTCCTACAATGAGCAGTTCTTC. As protein: CASSRGAAGSYNEQFF. The chain is built from TRBV5-1 and TRBJ2-1; D tentatively reads TRBD1 or TRBD2 (5 bases each). This CDR3 comprises 16 residues. V was shortened by 4 bases and J by 1 base, with 15 bases between the two germline ends. The germline V gene has CDR1 SGHRS and CDR2 YFSETQ. The full variable domain, its missing parts supplied by reference TRBV5-1 and TRBJ2-1, is KAGVTQTPRYLIKTRGQQVTLSCSPISGHRSVSWYQQTPGQGLQFLFEYFSETQRNKGNFPGRFSGRQFSNSRSEMNVSTLELGDSALYLCASSRGAAGSYNEQFFGPGTRLTVL.